The 17 T cell receptor beta chains given below trace back to one sample, sequenced in a study of radiotherapy plus CTLA-4 blockade in lung cancer. Some clones are missing from TCRdb's copy, which holds only in-frame ones; the method was immunoSEQ multiplex PCR. This sample yields tens of thousands of clones, of which around four fifths are seen a single time; around 0.8% belongs to the top ten. This specimen consisted of peripheral blood, obtained from a patient treated with radiotherapy plus ipilimumab. The receptors were sampled from a human donor with non-small cell lung cancer who had stable disease on radiotherapy plus ipilimumab.

The CDR3 bases are TGTGCCAGTGCAGGGGTTCCCCCAGATACGCAGTATTTT. Its translation is CASAGVPPDTQYF. This chain uses TRBV19 with TRBJ2-3; maybe TRBD1 (6 bases). V lost 8 bases, J lost 4 bases, and 13 bases lay in between. The CDR3 length is 13 residues. The V gene's germline CDR1 is LNHDA and CDR2 SQIVND (reference sequence).

The rearrangement links TRBV5-5 to TRBJ1-2, with D maybe TRBD1 (5 bases). Germline assignment: CDR1 SGHKS and CDR2 YYEKEE (reference sequence). V was cut by 4 bases and J by 5 bases, with 12 bases left in between. The CDR3 length is 13 residues. CDR3 sequence: CASSRDRTYGYTF. CDR3 nucleotides: TGTGCCAGCAGCAGAGACAGAACTTATGGCTACACCTTC.

This rearrangement joins TRBV7-6 to TRBJ1-2, with 7 positions matching TRBD1. The junction had 7 bases not matched to a gene; V was cut back by 5 bases and J by 7 bases. The germline CDR1 and CDR2 sequences are SGHVS and FNYEAQ. The CDR3 contains 13 residues. The CDR3 coding sequence is TGTGCCAGCAGCGTTAGGGGGCAGAGTGGCTACACCTTC. As protein: CASSVRGQSGYTF.

The rearrangement joins TRBV11-2 to TRBJ1-1; D is unresolved. This CDR3 has 12 amino acids. Per germline, CDR1 SGHAT and CDR2 FQNNGV. Trimming removed 5 bases from V and 10 bases from J, with 14 bases in between. The CDR3 here is CASSDGRSGAFF. CDR3 nucleotides: TGTGCCAGCAGCGACGGACGGAGCGGAGCTTTCTTT. The variable domain in full, completed from reference TRBV11-2 and TRBJ1-1, reads EAGVAQSPRYKIIEKRQSVAFWCNPISGHATLYWYQQILGQGPKLLIQFQNNGVVDDSQLPKDRFSAERLKGVDSTLKIQPAKLEDSAVYLCASSDGRSGAFFGQGTRLTVV.

V usage is TRBV28 and J usage is TRBJ2-7, with 8 bases fitting TRBD1. The CDR3 has 19 amino acids. V was pared by 3 bases and J by 2 bases, with 18 bases of the junction left unmatched. CDR1 MDHEN and CDR2 SYDVKM come from the germline V gene. CDR3 nucleotides: TGTGCCAGCAGTTTTCTACGGACAGGGCTGGAAACTGCGGCCTACGAGCAGTACTTC. Amino acids: CASSFLRTGLETAAYEQYF.

In nucleotides, the CDR3 is TGTGCCAGCAGCCACGCAGAGTGGCGGGAGCGATCCTACGAGCAGTACTTC. It codes for CASSHAEWRERSYEQYF. V gene TRBV14 combines with J gene TRBJ2-7; 7 nucleotides line up with TRBD2. V trimming: 3 bases; J trimming: 1 base; junction bases outside the gene matches: 12. The CDR3 has 17 residues. Germline V gene data show CDR1 as SGHDN and CDR2 as FVKESK.

The V call is TRBV7-6, the J call TRBJ2-2; D is uncertain. CDR1 SGHVS and CDR2 FNYEAQ come from the germline V gene. V was shortened by 4 bases and J by 6 bases, with 3 bases between the two germline ends. The CDR3 contains 11 residues. CDR3 DNA sequence: TGTGCCAGCAGCTACTCCGGGGAGCTGTTTTTT. It yields the protein CASSYSGELFF.

This sequence joins TRBV11-1 and TRBJ1-2, with D tentatively TRBD1 (6 bases). The germline V gene encodes CDR1 SGHAT and CDR2 FQDESV (reference sequence). The CDR3 has 14 amino acids. V gave up 1 base and J gave up 7 bases, with 13 bases separating them. CDR3 in amino acids: CASSLGGGARGYTF. The CDR3 bases are TGTGCCAGCAGCTTAGGTGGGGGCGCGCGTGGCTACACCTTC.

This chain joins TRBV10-2 and TRBJ2-7; no clear D. The V and J ends lost 7 bases and 3 bases respectively, with 13 bases between them. CDR1 and CDR2 from the germline V gene are WSHSY and SAAADI. The CDR3 sequence is 13 residues long. CDR3 in DNA: TGCGCCAGCACGGAGACTGATGACTACGAGCAGTACTTC. Its translation: CASTETDDYEQYF.

The chain combines TRBV30 with TRBJ1-4, with 7 bases fitting TRBD1. The V and J ends lost 1 base and 4 bases, in that order; junction bases with no gene match: 3. This CDR3 is 14 amino acids long. The V gene's germline CDR1 is GTSNPN and CDR2 SVGIG (reference sequence). The CDR3 reads CAWSAGGRNEKLFF. DNA of the CDR3: TGTGCCTGGAGTGCAGGGGGTCGTAATGAAAAACTGTTTTTT.

The chain has TRBV27 and TRBJ2-1; a weak D match, TRBD2 (6 bases). This CDR3 contains 15 residues. The germline V gene has CDR1 MNHEY and CDR2 SMNVEV (reference sequence). The germline V and J ends were trimmed by 2 bases and 0 bases, with 8 bases remaining between them. The CDR3 sequence is CASSLAGSSYNEQFF. DNA for the CDR3: TGTGCCAGCAGTTTAGCGGGAAGCTCCTACAATGAGCAGTTCTTC.

This chain uses TRBV28 with TRBJ1-5; D call uncertain. The germline V gene encodes CDR1 MDHEN and CDR2 SYDVKM. Trimming took off 10 bases at V and 4 bases at J, with 11 bases between the two ends. This CDR3 comprises 12 residues. DNA of the CDR3: TGTGCCACGGGAGCGGGGAATCAGCCCCAGCATTTT. Translated: CATGAGNQPQHF.

This clone showed up just a few times. The rearrangement links TRBV4-1 to TRBJ2-7; D remains ambiguous. Germline assignment: CDR1 MGHRA and CDR2 YSYEKL. The V gene lost 4 bases and the J gene lost 0 bases, with 7 bases spanning the gap. The CDR3 has 13 amino acids. The CDR3 DNA follows: TGCGCCAGCAGCCCCTCGGGCTCCTACGAGCAGTACTTC. The encoded protein is CASSPSGSYEQYF.

The chain joins TRBV18 to TRBJ1-5; 7 bases fit TRBD1. Trimming took 2 bases from V and 4 from J; bases not matched to a gene: 5. This CDR3 has 15 residues. CDR1 and CDR2 from the germline V gene are KGHSH and LQKENI. CDR3 DNA sequence: TGTGCCAGCTCACCAACGACAGGGAAAAATCAGCCCCAGCATTTT. Protein: CASSPTTGKNQPQHF.

The chain employs TRBV18 and TRBJ1-2; D is unclear. There are 13 residues in the CDR3. The germline V and J ends were trimmed by 2 bases and 8 bases, with 12 bases remaining between them. From germline, CDR1 is KGHSH and CDR2 LQKENI. CDR3 sequence (DNA): TGTGCCAGCTCACCAAAACGGGAGGGAGGCTACACCTTC. The encoded protein is CASSPKREGGYTF.

The rearrangement joins TRBV5-1 to TRBJ2-2; possibly TRBD2 for D (5 bases). Germline assignment: CDR1 SGHRS and CDR2 YFSETQ. This CDR3 spans 14 amino acids. Trimming removed 0 bases from V and 4 bases from J, with 7 bases in between. The CDR3 here is CASSLAGGTGELFF. The CDR3 region has the DNA TGCGCCAGCAGCTTGGCCGGAGGCACCGGGGAGCTGTTTTTT.

This clone has a single count. V usage is TRBV28 and J usage is TRBJ2-2; the D gene is possibly TRBD1 (5 bases). Trimming left V 8 bases short and J 6 bases short, with 7 bases between. Germline V gene data show CDR1 as MDHEN and CDR2 as SYDVKM. This CDR3 spans 11 amino acids. CDR3: CASLGPGELFF. CDR3 bases: TGTGCCAGCTTGGGGCCCGGGGAGCTGTTTTTT. Together with reference TRBV28 and TRBJ2-2, the CDR3 gives the full variable domain: DVKVTQSSRYLVKRTGEKVFLECVQDMDHENMFWYRQDPGLGLRLIYFSYDVKMKEKGDIPEGYSVSREKKERFSLILESASTNQTSMYLCASLGPGELFFGEGSRLTVL.